The present TCR beta chain was sequenced within a study of human T cells and chemical hapten exposure. There are 14 residues in the CDR3. Germline V lookup: CDR1 SGHKS, CDR2 YYEKEE (reference sequence). The V gene end was trimmed by 1 base and the J gene end by 3 bases; junction bases not matched to a gene: 4. Within the library, unique molecular identifiers were attached to each individual cDNA molecule. Using its own MiXCR run on the RACE reads, TCRdb lists one record per CDR3 protein. The table records a few hundred thousand distinct CDR3 sequences, under 6.5% of them present only once. The sample holds a few counts of this clonotype. Time point reported: patch test 2, 6 weeks after DPC sensitization. The treatment is: therapeutic diphenylcyclopropenone sensitization with weekly scalp DPC.

J is TRBJ2-7 and V is TRBV5-5; the match to TRBD1 covers 7 bases. This receptor was taken from a woman younger than 35 with alopecia areata. Some clones in this sample may be carry-over from other donors' samples. Specimen: whole blood, collected in connection with sensitization to the hapten diphenylcyclopropenone (DPC). The CDR3 bases are TGTGCCAGCAGCTTGACAGGGGTGAACTACGAGCAGTACTTC. Translation: CASSLTGVNYEQYF.